The next 5 T cell receptor beta chains were all read from a single sample in a study of blood T cell repertoires in COVID-19. Assay used: immunoSEQ multiplex PCR; TCRdb lists only in-frame clones, some missing. Among a few hundred thousand clones listed, more than 85% were seen once. The sequencing sample was made of PBMCs or T cells enriched from blood (not recorded which). Source of these receptors: a woman aged 25 to 39 who had recovered from COVID-19.

This sequence joins TRBV28 and TRBJ1-1; 12 bases fit TRBD1. Per germline, CDR1 MDHEN and CDR2 SYDVKM. The CDR3 contains 12 residues. V lost 5 bases to trimming and J lost 14 bases; unmatched junction nucleotides: 6. The CDR3 protein is CASSPPGQGAFF. The CDR3 bases are TGTGCCAGCAGTCCACCGGGACAGGGGGCCTTCTTT.

The V and J genes are TRBV14 and TRBJ2-5; 7 positions agree with TRBD2. The V segment lost 3 bases and the J segment 5 bases; nucleotides outside the gene matches: 12. Germline assignment: CDR1 SGHDN and CDR2 FVKESK. The CDR3 is 16 residues long. This CDR3 reads CASSHLGGNMWETQYF. The DNA of the CDR3 is TGTGCCAGCAGCCATCTCGGGGGGAACATGTGGGAGACCCAGTACTTC.

V gene TRBV7-2 combines with J gene TRBJ2-3, with 8 positions matching TRBD2. The CDR3 spans 16 residues. Germline-derived CDR1 and CDR2 are SGHTA and FQGNSA. Trimming removed 1 base from V and 2 bases from J; junction bases left unmatched: 5. Here the CDR3 reads CASSLGSGAYTDTQYF. DNA of the CDR3: TGTGCCAGCAGCTTAGGTAGCGGGGCCTACACAGATACGCAGTATTTT.

The genes are TRBV5-8 and TRBJ2-5, with 8 bases that match TRBD2. This CDR3 comprises 16 residues. Germline trimming cut 6 bases from V and 4 bases from J; bases unmatched to any gene: 14. CDR1 SGHTS and CDR2 YDEGEE come from the germline V gene. DNA of the CDR3: TGTGCCAGCACCCCGCGGCCAGCGGGAGAGATAGAGACCCAGTACTTC. It specifies CASTPRPAGEIETQYF.

The genes are TRBV7-9 and TRBJ1-4, with D maybe TRBD1 (6 bases). CDR3 length: 17 residues. V dropped 2 bases and J dropped 4 bases, with 17 bases sitting between them. Germline CDR1 SEHNR, CDR2 FQNEAQ (reference sequence). Here the CDR3 reads CASSLLVGAGDNEKLFF. CDR3 DNA: TGTGCCAGCAGCTTACTGGTCGGCGCAGGGGATAATGAAAAACTGTTTTTT.